Detailed here is one T cell receptor beta chain. The antigen is not known. The data belong to a study of vaccination and CD4 T cells after COVID-19. Trimming cost V 5 bases and J 4 bases; bases outside gene matches: 8. The CDR3 runs 15 residues. The Oncomine TCR Beta short-read assay sequenced DNA from cultured CD4+ T cells. Using its own MiXCR run on the PCR reads, TCRdb lists one record per CDR3 protein. The profile shows around 15,000 distinct CDR3 sequences, approximately 48% of them singletons. Treatment noted: roughly nine-day PBMC culture with coronavirus spike peptide pools or control peptides (ViraFEST assay).

The rearrangement links TRBV12-3 or TRBV12-4 to TRBJ1-5; TRBD1 matches at 7 bases. The TCR was taken from a human donor who had recovered from COVID-19. Material: CD4+ T cells from blood, cultured in vitro. As DNA, the CDR3 is TGTGCCAGCAGTGCCGGGACAGCGGGAAATCAGCCCCAGCATTTT. Its protein product is CASSAGTAGNQPQHF.